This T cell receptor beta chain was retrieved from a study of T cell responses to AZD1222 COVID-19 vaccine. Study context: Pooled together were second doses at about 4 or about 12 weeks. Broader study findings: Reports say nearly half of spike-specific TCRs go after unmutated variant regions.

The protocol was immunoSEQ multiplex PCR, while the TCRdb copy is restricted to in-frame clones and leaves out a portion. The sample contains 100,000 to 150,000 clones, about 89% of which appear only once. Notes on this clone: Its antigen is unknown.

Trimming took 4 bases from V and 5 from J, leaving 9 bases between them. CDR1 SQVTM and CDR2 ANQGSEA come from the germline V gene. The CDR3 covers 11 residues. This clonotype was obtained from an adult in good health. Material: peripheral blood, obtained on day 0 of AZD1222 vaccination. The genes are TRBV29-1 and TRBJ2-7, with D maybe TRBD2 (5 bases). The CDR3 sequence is CSVADGDEQYF. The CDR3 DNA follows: TGCAGCGTTGCAGACGGGGACGAGCAGTACTTC.